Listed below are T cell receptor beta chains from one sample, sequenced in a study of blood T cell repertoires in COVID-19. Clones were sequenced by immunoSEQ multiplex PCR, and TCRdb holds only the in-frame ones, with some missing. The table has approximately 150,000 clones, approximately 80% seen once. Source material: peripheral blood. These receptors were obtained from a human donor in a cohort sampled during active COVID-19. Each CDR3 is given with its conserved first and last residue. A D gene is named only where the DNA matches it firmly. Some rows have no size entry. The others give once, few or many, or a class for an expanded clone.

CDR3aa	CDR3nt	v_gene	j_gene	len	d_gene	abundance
CASSTGHRNGYTF	TGCGCCAGCAGCACGGGACACCGAAATGGCTACACCTTC	TRBV5-1	TRBJ1-2	13	NA	NA
CASSVGGLSNQPQHF	TGTGCCAGCAGCGTAGGAGGCCTTAGCAATCAGCCCCAGCATTTT	TRBV9	TRBJ1-5	15	NA	few
CASSLRGRGGPDTQYF	TGCGCCAGCAGCTTGCGGGGGCGGGGGGGCCCAGATACGCAGTATTTT	TRBV5-1	TRBJ2-3	16	TRBD2	once
CSAGTSGRKKNIQYF	TGCAGCGCCGGGACTAGCGGGAGGAAAAAAAACATTCAGTACTTC	TRBV29-1	TRBJ2-4	15	TRBD2	NA
CASSEEGQSNTGELFF	TGTGCCAGCAGTGAAGAGGGACAGAGTAACACCGGGGAGCTGTTTTTT	TRBV2	TRBJ2-2	16	TRBD1	NA
CASSHKTGSSGYTF	TGTGCCAGCAGCCACAAGACAGGATCGTCAGGCTACACCTTC	TRBV3-1/TRBV3-2	TRBJ1-2	14	NA	NA
CASSQDPNGGNEQYF	TGCGCCAGCAGCCAAGATCCTAACGGGGGGAACGAGCAGTACTTC	TRBV4-1	TRBJ2-7	15	TRBD2	NA
CASSPRTSVNTGELFF	TGTGCCAGCAGCCCGCGGACTAGCGTAAACACCGGGGAGCTGTTTTTT	TRBV3-1/TRBV3-2	TRBJ2-2	16	TRBD2	NA
CASSPRTSGTETQYF	TGTGCCAGCAGCCCGAGGACTAGCGGGACGGAGACCCAGTACTTC	TRBV7-8	TRBJ2-5	15	TRBD2	NA
CASSLERVTEAFF	TGTGCCAGCAGCTTAGAACGGGTAACTGAAGCTTTCTTT	TRBV11-1	TRBJ1-1	13	NA	once
CASSPGTGNTEAFF	TGTGCCAGCAGCCCCGGGACAGGGAACACTGAAGCTTTCTTT	TRBV5-4	TRBJ1-1	14	TRBD1	NA
CASSHPPGQNSPLHF	TGTGCCAGCAGCCACCCACCGGGACAGAATTCACCCCTCCACTTT	TRBV7-2	TRBJ1-6	15	TRBD1	NA
CASSDARNTEAFF	TGCGCCAGCAGTGACGCTAGGAACACTGAAGCTTTCTTT	TRBV10-1	TRBJ1-1	13	NA	NA
CASSHGGAETQYF	TGTGCCAGCTCCCACGGGGGTGCAGAGACCCAGTACTTC	TRBV18	TRBJ2-5	13	NA	NA
CASSQEGQANTEAFF	TGCGCCAGCAGCCAAGAGGGACAGGCGAACACTGAAGCTTTCTTT	TRBV4-1	TRBJ1-1	15	TRBD1	NA
CASSLSPGGGSYEQYF	TGTGCCAGCAGCCTAAGCCCGGGGGGGGGATCCTACGAGCAGTACTTC	TRBV27	TRBJ2-7	16	TRBD2	NA
CASSPSRADSRGRGDTQYF	TGTGCCAGCAGCCCCAGTAGAGCCGACTCTCGCGGGAGGGGTGATACGCAGTATTTT	TRBV7-3	TRBJ2-3	19	TRBD2	NA
CASSAIAGAVTGELFF	TGCGCCAGCAGCGCTATAGCGGGAGCGGTCACCGGGGAGCTGTTTTTT	TRBV4-1	TRBJ2-2	16	TRBD2	few
CASTLTGGAGQPQHF	TGTGCCAGCACCTTGACAGGGGGCGCAGGGCAGCCCCAGCATTTT	TRBV27	TRBJ1-5	15	TRBD1	NA
CASTRGAGEGYNEQFF	TGCGCCAGCACCCGGGGTGCGGGGGAGGGTTACAATGAGCAGTTCTTC	TRBV5-1	TRBJ2-1	16	TRBD2	NA
CASSPDSLNQPQHF	TGCGCCAGCAGCCCGGACAGCTTGAATCAGCCCCAGCATTTT	TRBV5-1	TRBJ1-5	14	NA	NA
CASIGGAHHTGELFF	TGTGCCAGCATAGGGGGGGCGCATCACACCGGGGAGCTGTTTTTT	TRBV2	TRBJ2-2	15	NA	NA
CASSPREGEAKNIQYF	TGTGCCAGCAGCCCGCGGGAGGGGGAAGCCAAAAACATTCAGTACTTC	TRBV4-2	TRBJ2-4	16	TRBD2	NA
CASSLEGLGTQYF	TGTGCCAGCAGCTTAGAGGGGTTGGGTACGCAGTATTTT	TRBV7-8	TRBJ2-3	13	NA	NA
CASVRISTGELFF	TGTGCCAGCGTGCGGATTAGCACCGGGGAGCTGTTTTTT	TRBV28	TRBJ2-2	13	NA	NA
CAPSRDSPLHF	TGTGCCCCCTCCCGGGATTCACCCCTCCACTTT	TRBV12-3/TRBV12-4	TRBJ1-6	11	NA	NA
CASRAARSGNTIYF	TGTGCCAGTAGGGCGGCCCGCTCTGGAAACACCATATATTTT	TRBV19	TRBJ1-3	14	NA	NA
CASSPRAGRVDVVGTEAFF	TGTGCCAGCTCACCTAGGGCCGGCAGGGTAGACGTAGTTGGCACTGAAGCTTTCTTT	TRBV18	TRBJ1-1	19	NA	NA